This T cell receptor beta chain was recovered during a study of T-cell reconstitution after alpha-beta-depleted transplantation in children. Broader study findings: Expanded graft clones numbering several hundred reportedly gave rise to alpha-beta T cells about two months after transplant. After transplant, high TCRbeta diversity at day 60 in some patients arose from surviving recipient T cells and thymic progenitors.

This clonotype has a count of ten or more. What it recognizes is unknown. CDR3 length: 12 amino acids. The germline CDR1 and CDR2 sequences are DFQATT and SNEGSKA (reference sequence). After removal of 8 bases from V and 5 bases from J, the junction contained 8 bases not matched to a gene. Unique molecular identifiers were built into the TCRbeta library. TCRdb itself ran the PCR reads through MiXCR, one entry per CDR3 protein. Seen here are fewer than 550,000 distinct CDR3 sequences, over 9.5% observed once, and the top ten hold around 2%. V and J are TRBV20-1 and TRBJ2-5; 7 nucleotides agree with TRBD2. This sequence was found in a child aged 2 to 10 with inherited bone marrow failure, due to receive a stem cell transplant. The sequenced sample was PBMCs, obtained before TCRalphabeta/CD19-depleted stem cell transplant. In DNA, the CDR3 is TGCAGTCCCCAGGGAGGGCGGGAGACCCAGTACTTC. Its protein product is CSPQGGRETQYF.